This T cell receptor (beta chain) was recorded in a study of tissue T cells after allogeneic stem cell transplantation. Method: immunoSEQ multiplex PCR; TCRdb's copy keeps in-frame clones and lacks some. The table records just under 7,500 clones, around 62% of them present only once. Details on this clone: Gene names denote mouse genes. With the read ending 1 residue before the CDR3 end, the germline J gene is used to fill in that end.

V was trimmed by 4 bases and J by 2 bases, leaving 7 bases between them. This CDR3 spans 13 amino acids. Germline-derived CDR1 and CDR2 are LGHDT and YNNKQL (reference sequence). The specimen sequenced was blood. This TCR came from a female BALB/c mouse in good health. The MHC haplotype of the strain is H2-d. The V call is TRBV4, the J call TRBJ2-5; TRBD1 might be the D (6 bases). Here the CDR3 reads CASSSRGQDTQYF. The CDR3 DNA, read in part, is TGTGCCAGCAGCTCCAGGGGCCAAGACACCCAGTAC.